A selection of T cell receptor beta chains follows, all from one sample in a study of cytomegalovirus exposure and HLA in healthy donors. Using immunoSEQ multiplex PCR, the repertoire was profiled, and TCRdb retains in-frame clones only, with some absent. The sample consists of about 140,000 clones, 65% to 80% of them appearing once. Sequenced material: PBMCs. These TCRs come from a man aged 40-49 years in good health and CMV-seropositive. Each CDR3 is given with its conserved first and last residue. D genes are given only for firm matches. Clone size is given for some rows only: seen once, a few or many times, or a class if the clone is expanded.

j_call d_call clone_size v_call cdr3_nt cdr3_aa
TRBJ1-1 TRBD1 NA TRBV29-1 TGCAGCGGAACAGGGGGCGCGGGCACTGAAGCTTTCTTT CSGTGGAGTEAFF
TRBJ2-3 NA NA TRBV7-3 TGTGCCAGCAGACTAGGGTCTAGCACAGATACGCAGTATTTT CASRLGSSTDTQYF
TRBJ1-6 TRBD1 NA TRBV28 TGTGCCAGCAGTACAGGGGAATCACCCCTCCACTTT CASSTGESPLHF
TRBJ2-7 TRBD1 NA TRBV5-6 TGTGCCAGCAGCTTTGACAGGGTAGCCTACGAGCAGTACTTC CASSFDRVAYEQYF
TRBJ1-1 NA NA TRBV19 TGTGCCAGTAGTATAAGTAGGGGGGGCACTGAAGCTTTCTTT CASSISRGGTEAFF
TRBJ2-7 TRBD1 few TRBV6-4 TGTGCCAGCAGAGGGACAGGGGGCAGGGAGCAGTACTTC CASRGTGGREQYF
TRBJ2-7 NA NA TRBV2 TGTGCCAGCAGTGGGTGGAAGGACTTCGAGCAGTACTTC CASSGWKDFEQYF
TRBJ2-3 NA NA TRBV6-6 TGTGCCAGCAGTCGCCCACAGTCTAGCACAGATACGCAGTATTTT CASSRPQSSTDTQYF
TRBJ2-2 TRBD2 NA TRBV10-1 TGCGCCACCCCCGGACTAGCGGGATCTGCCGGGGAGCTGTTTTTT CATPGLAGSAGELFF
TRBJ2-7 TRBD2 NA TRBV5-1 TGCGCCAGCAGCTTGGGACTAGCGGGGTTCTACGAGCAGTACTTC CASSLGLAGFYEQYF